The clone carrying this T cell receptor (beta chain) was recorded a few times. Antigen specificity is unknown. The sample originates from a study of beta chain features in type 1 diabetes. The study, taken as a whole, reports: Cells with high TCR expression could be over-represented when cDNA is sequenced. For Type 1 diabetes patients, all four CD4+ subsets carried TCRB CDR3s that were moderately but significantly shorter. A greater similarity of naive, central memory and Treg TCRB repertoires was seen among patients than among healthy donors.

The study reverse transcribed the entire isolated RNA, so it sequenced expressed TCRB transcripts. Method: immunoSEQ multiplex PCR; TCRdb's copy keeps in-frame clones and lacks some. The sample consists of about 390,000 clones, 9.6% of them appearing once. The CDR3 runs to 17 residues. The V and J ends lost 0 bases and 3 bases respectively, with 16 bases between them. Per germline, CDR1 SGHVS and CDR2 FNYEAQ. Averaging about 116 mL, one heparinised blood draw came from each individual donor. Researchers reported sorting CD4+ naive, central memory, regulatory and stem cell-like memory cells via CD45RO/CCR7/CD25/CD127/CD95/CD27.

Sample: central memory CD4+ T cells from blood. The clonotype was recovered from a young man with type 1 diabetes. This chain links TRBV7-6 with TRBJ2-3, with D possibly TRBD1 on 6 matching bases. The DNA for the CDR3 is TGTGCCAGCAGCTTAGCGTACAGGGCCCTTTTAACAGATACGCAGTATTTT. Residues: CASSLAYRALLTDTQYF.